The 28 T cell receptor beta chains below were found in one sample sequenced in a study of control samples from healthy donors and cancer patients. The assay was immunoSEQ multiplex PCR, and TCRdb's table has in-frame clones only and misses some. This table holds 75,000 to 90,000 clones, approximately 91% found once. The specimen was blood. The receptors were gathered from a man aged 45-60 years in good health.

The chain employs TRBV27 and TRBJ2-5; 9 bases map to TRBD2. CDR1 and CDR2 (germline): MNHEY, SMNVEV (reference sequence). Trimming took 0 bases from V and 4 from J; bases not matched to a gene: 6. This CDR3 comprises 16 residues. CDR3 in amino acids: CASSLSPSGVGETQYF. Here the CDR3 DNA reads TGTGCCAGCAGTTTATCCCCTAGCGGGGTAGGAGAGACCCAGTACTTC.

This chain uses TRBV18 with TRBJ1-5; 12 bases match TRBD1. This CDR3 is built from 15 residues. J gave up 6 bases and V 0 bases, and 0 bases lay outside the gene matches. Germline CDR1 and CDR2: KGHSH and LQKENI. The CDR3: CASSPPGQGAQPQHF. DNA of the CDR3: TGTGCCAGCTCACCACCGGGACAGGGGGCTCAGCCCCAGCATTTT. Filled out from reference TRBV18 and TRBJ1-5, the complete variable domain reads NAGVMQNPRHLVRRRGQEARLRCSPMKGHSHVYWYRQLPEEGLKFMVYLQKENIIDESGMPKERFSAEFPKEGPSILRIQQVVRGDSAAYFCASSPPGQGAQPQHFGDGTRLSIL.

The rearrangement joins TRBV7-9 to TRBJ1-5; D unresolved. CDR1 is SEHNR, CDR2 FQNEAQ, per germline (reference sequence). The germline V and J ends were trimmed by 1 base and 6 bases, with 7 bases remaining between them. The length of the CDR3 is 13 residues. The CDR3 protein is CASSLGGGQPQHF. In DNA, the CDR3 is TGTGCCAGCAGCTTAGGTGGTGGTCAGCCCCAGCATTTT.

The chain carries TRBV4-3 and TRBJ2-2; TRBD2 matches at 10 bases. CDR1 LGHNA and CDR2 YSLEER come from the germline V gene. Unmatched junction bases numbered 7, after V lost 0 bases and J lost 3 bases. This CDR3 contains 18 residues. The CDR3 protein is CASSQDSLAGVYTGELFF. DNA for the CDR3: TGCGCCAGCAGCCAAGATTCCCTAGCGGGGGTATACACCGGGGAGCTGTTTTTT.

This CDR3 reads CASSSWYSGEHTQYF. The DNA for the CDR3 is TGTGCCAGCAGTTCGTGGTATAGCGGGGAGCATACGCAGTATTTT. V and J are TRBV27 and TRBJ2-3; 8 nucleotides match TRBD2. Germline V gene lookup returns CDR1 MNHEY and CDR2 SMNVEV (reference sequence). Trimming took 4 bases from V and 7 from J; bases not matched to a gene: 10. This CDR3 spans 15 amino acids.

The V call is TRBV10-3, the J call TRBJ1-4; perhaps TRBD1 as D (5 bases). This CDR3 is 15 amino acids long. Germline values: CDR1 ENHRY, CDR2 SYGVKD. Trimming shortened V by 3 bases and J by 8 bases, and 16 bases separated the two germline ends. The CDR3 region has the DNA TGTGCCATCAGTGATTTAAGGGGATCGGGGGAAAAACTGTTTTTT. Protein product: CAISDLRGSGEKLFF.

CDR3 protein: CASSYGRTDTQYF. The CDR3 DNA reads as TGTGCCAGCAGTTATGGGCGCACAGATACGCAGTATTTT. The genes are TRBV6-5 and TRBJ2-3, with D unresolved. The length of the CDR3 is 13 residues. Per germline, CDR1 MNHEY and CDR2 SVGAGI. V was shortened by 3 bases and J by 1 base, with 5 bases between the two germline ends.

The chain links TRBV18 to TRBJ2-3; D call uncertain. V gave up 0 bases and J gave up 0 bases, with 13 bases separating them. Germline CDR1 is KGHSH and CDR2 is LQKENI. The CDR3 is made up of 17 amino acids. This chain's CDR3 is CASSPPRASSSTDTQYF. CDR3 nucleotide sequence: TGTGCCAGCTCACCACCGCGAGCCTCCTCTAGCACAGATACGCAGTATTTT.

This clone appeared a single time. The chain joins TRBV9 to TRBJ1-3, with 12 bases identical to TRBD1. Germline V lookup: CDR1 SGDLS, CDR2 YYNGEE. This CDR3 is 17 amino acids long. J lost 0 bases, V lost 3 bases, and 4 bases had no gene match. CDR3: CASSGGQGASSGNTIYF. CDR3 nucleotides: TGTGCCAGCAGCGGGGGACAGGGGGCTAGCTCTGGAAACACCATATATTTT.

The chain combines TRBV13 with TRBJ1-6; 9 nucleotides agree with TRBD1. This CDR3 region has 16 residues. Germline CDR1 reads PRHDT; CDR2 reads FYEKMQ (reference sequence). V was pared by 5 bases and J by 7 bases, with 9 bases of the junction left unmatched. The CDR3 coding sequence is TGTGCCAGCAGCCCGAGGACAGGGGCAAGGAATTCACCCCTCCACTTT. Translating it yields CASSPRTGARNSPLHF.

V and J are TRBV10-1 and TRBJ2-2; 9 bases match TRBD2. The CDR3 sequence is 17 residues long. V lost 5 bases to trimming and J lost 2 bases; unmatched junction nucleotides: 9. The germline gives CDR1 WNHNN, CDR2 SYGVQD (reference sequence). In nucleotides, the CDR3 is TGCGCCAGCAGTTTCCTTCAGCGGGGGGAAAACACCGGGGAGCTGTTTTTT. Translated, it gives CASSFLQRGENTGELFF.

This chain links TRBV24-1 with TRBJ1-4, with D unresolved. The CDR3 has 16 residues. Germline CDR1 reads KGHDR; CDR2 reads SFDVKD. V gave up 5 bases and J gave up 3 bases, with 15 bases separating them. As DNA, the CDR3 is TGTGCCACCAGTGCCGGTTGGGGTAGGGCTAATGAAAAACTGTTTTTT. Translation gives CATSAGWGRANEKLFF.

The V call is TRBV9, the J call TRBJ1-1; no firm D call. The CDR3 consists of 15 residues. CDR1 and CDR2 (germline): SGDLS, YYNGEE. V was cut by 0 bases and J by 4 bases, with 13 bases left in between. The CDR3 is CASSVVLDGVTEAFF. DNA for the CDR3: TGTGCCAGCAGCGTAGTCTTAGACGGCGTCACTGAAGCTTTCTTT.

The CDR3 spells CASSVVGGVNTEAFF. The CDR3 DNA sequence: TGTGCCAGCAGCGTAGTGGGAGGGGTGAACACTGAAGCTTTCTTT. The gene calls are TRBV9 and TRBJ1-1; D may be TRBD1 (5 bases). The germline V gene encodes CDR1 SGDLS and CDR2 YYNGEE. V was pared by 0 bases and J by 0 bases, with 9 bases between. The CDR3 totals 15 residues.

This clone was picked up one time. The chain employs TRBV10-2 and TRBJ2-1; no firm D call. Germline V CDR1 and CDR2: WSHSY, SAAADI. The CDR3 runs to 14 residues. Trimming cost V 8 bases and J 0 bases, with 11 bases left between them. CDR3 nucleotides: TGCGCCAGCGGCATTGCAAGCTCCTACAATGAGCAGTTCTTC. It codes for CASGIASSYNEQFF.

The chain links TRBV12-3 or TRBV12-4 to TRBJ1-1; the D is unclear. There are 12 residues in the CDR3. V lost 6 bases to trimming and J lost 5 bases, with 10 bases between them. Written as DNA, the CDR3 is TGTGCCAGCAGCCGAGACACGACTGAAGCTTTCTTT. Protein: CASSRDTTEAFF.

The gene calls are TRBV6-6 and TRBJ1-5; unclear D gene. The germline gives CDR1 MNHNY, CDR2 SVGAGI (reference sequence). Trimming took off 5 bases at V and 1 base at J, with 18 bases between the two ends. The CDR3 spans 17 residues. CDR3 sequence (DNA): TGTGCCAGCAGTCGTATCCCCAGTGCGGCCAGCAATCAGCCCCAGCATTTT. Translating it yields CASSRIPSAASNQPQHF.

The rearrangement links TRBV11-2 to TRBJ2-1; maybe TRBD2 (5 bases). Per the germline V gene, CDR1 is SGHAT and CDR2 is FQNNGV. V was clipped by 3 bases and J by 7 bases, with 10 bases between them. CDR3 length: 13 residues. CDR3 sequence reads: CASSLNRGNEQFF. The CDR3 region has the DNA TGTGCCAGCAGCTTGAACCGAGGGAATGAGCAGTTCTTC. Based on the CDR3 plus reference TRBV11-2 and TRBJ2-1, the full variable domain is EAGVAQSPRYKIIEKRQSVAFWCNPISGHATLYWYQQILGQGPKLLIQFQNNGVVDDSQLPKDRFSAERLKGVDSTLKIQPAKLEDSAVYLCASSLNRGNEQFFGPGTRLTVL.

The V call is TRBV6-5, the J call TRBJ1-1; TRBD1 might be the D (6 bases). CDR1 MNHEY and CDR2 SVGAGI come from the germline V gene. CDR3 size: 14 residues. The ends were cut back, 7 bases at V and 3 bases at J, with 15 bases in the middle. CDR3 bases: TGTGCCAGCACCTTCGCAGGGGCGGACACTGAAGCTTTCTTT. Residues: CASTFAGADTEAFF.

The rearrangement uses TRBV12-5 and TRBJ1-1, with 7 nucleotides matching TRBD1. V gave up 5 bases and J gave up 5 bases; unmatched junction bases: 8. This CDR3 region has 14 residues. Germline CDR1 and CDR2: LGHNT and FRNRAP. The CDR3 DNA follows: TGTGCTAGTGGTCCCGACAGGGATGCAACTGAAGCTTTCTTT. This gives the protein CASGPDRDATEAFF.

The chain uses TRBV6-1 and TRBJ2-4; D might be TRBD2 (7 bases). The V end was cut by 3 bases, the J end by 7 bases, with 10 bases between. The CDR3 has 13 amino acids. The germline V gene has CDR1 MNHNS and CDR2 SASEGT. CDR3 sequence reads: CASSDAGANIQYF. CDR3 in DNA: TGTGCCAGCAGTGATGCGGGGGCTAACATTCAGTACTTC.

The table lists this clone with a count of one. Here the CDR3 DNA reads TGTGCCAGCAGCAAAGCGCCGGCAGGGGGGACTGAAGCTTTCTTT. The encoded protein is CASSKAPAGGTEAFF. This rearrangement joins TRBV21-1 to TRBJ1-1; the D call TRBD1 from the table was never checked on the DNA. TRBV21-1 is annotated as a pseudogene. The CDR3 runs to 15 residues.

This chain joins TRBV9 and TRBJ1-1; no clear D gene. The V end was cut by 5 bases, the J end by 7 bases, with 12 bases between. Germline V lookup: CDR1 SGDLS, CDR2 YYNGEE. CDR3 length: 12 residues. This CDR3 is CASSDPGLEAFF. CDR3 DNA: TGTGCCAGCAGTGACCCCGGCCTTGAAGCTTTCTTT.

The CDR3 here is CATSWNTEAFF. The DNA of the CDR3 is TGTGCCACCAGCTGGAACACTGAAGCTTTCTTT. The chain has TRBV15 and TRBJ1-1; D is unclear. V shed 5 bases and J shed 1 base, with 2 bases lying between them. CDR1 is LNHNV, CDR2 YYDKDF, per germline (reference sequence). The CDR3 is 11 residues long.

The rearrangement joins TRBV6-2 or TRBV6-3 to TRBJ2-1; D possibly uses TRBD1 or TRBD2 (6 bases each). The germline V gene encodes CDR1 MNHEY and CDR2 SVGEGT. CDR3 length equals 12 residues. V lost 2 bases to trimming and J lost 8 bases, with 7 bases between them. The CDR3 spells CASSYRGDEQFF. As DNA, the CDR3 is TGTGCCAGCAGTTACAGGGGGGATGAGCAGTTCTTC.

The J gene is TRBJ1-2, the V gene TRBV6-5; TRBD1 aligns across 7 bases. After removal of 6 bases from V and 4 bases from J, the junction contained 8 bases not matched to a gene. Germline CDR1 and CDR2: MNHEY and SVGAGI. The CDR3 totals 14 residues. The CDR3 loop reads CASRTGTDFYGYTF. The CDR3 region has the DNA TGTGCCAGCAGAACCGGGACAGATTTCTATGGCTACACCTTC.

This chain links TRBV4-3 with TRBJ1-6; D is uncertain. V was clipped by 4 bases and J by 1 base, with 11 bases between them. Germline lookup yields CDR1 LGHNA and CDR2 YSLEER. This CDR3 contains 16 residues. This CDR3 is CASSRDVVSYNSPLHF. The CDR3 DNA is TGCGCCAGCAGCCGGGATGTGGTGTCCTATAATTCACCCCTCCACTTT.

V is TRBV10-1 and J is TRBJ1-2; tentative D call: TRBD1 (6 bases). CDR3 length: 15 amino acids. The V and J ends lost 6 bases and 3 bases respectively, with 17 bases between them. CDR1 is WNHNN, CDR2 SYGVQD, per germline (reference sequence). CDR3: CASRVDNRADYGYTF. Here the CDR3 DNA reads TGCGCCAGCAGGGTGGACAACAGGGCAGACTATGGCTACACCTTC.